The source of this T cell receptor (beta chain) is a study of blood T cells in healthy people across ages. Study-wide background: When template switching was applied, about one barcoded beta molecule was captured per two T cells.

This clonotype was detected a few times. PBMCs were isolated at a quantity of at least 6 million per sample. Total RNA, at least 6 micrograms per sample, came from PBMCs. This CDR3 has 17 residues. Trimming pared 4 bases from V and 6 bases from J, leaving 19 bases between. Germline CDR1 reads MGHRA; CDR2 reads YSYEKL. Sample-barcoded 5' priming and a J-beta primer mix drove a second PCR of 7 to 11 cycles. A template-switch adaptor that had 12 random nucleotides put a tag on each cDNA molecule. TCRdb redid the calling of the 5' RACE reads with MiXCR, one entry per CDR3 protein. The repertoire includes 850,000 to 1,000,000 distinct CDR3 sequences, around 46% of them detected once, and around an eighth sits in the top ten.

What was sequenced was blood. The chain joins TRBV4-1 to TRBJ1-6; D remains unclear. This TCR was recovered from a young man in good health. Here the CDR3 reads CASSLGPGLNPNSPLHF. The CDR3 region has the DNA TGCGCCAGCAGCCTAGGGCCCGGCCTCAACCCTAATTCACCCCTCCACTTT.